This TCR beta chain came from a study of cytomegalovirus exposure and HLA in healthy donors. PCR involved 60 Vbeta and 13 Jbeta primers. The repertoire was sequenced with immunoSEQ multiplex PCR; TCRdb's copy has only in-frame clones and lacks some. Of roughly 140,000 clones listed, about 80% are singletons. CDR3 length equals 11 residues. Germline V lookup: CDR1 SEHNR, CDR2 FQNEAQ (reference sequence). As to this clone: One junction end disagrees with the germline gene, perhaps due to a read error.

Sequencing input: PBMCs. The source is a woman aged 18 to 35 in good health and CMV-seropositive. The genes are TRBV7-9 and TRBJ1-1; D may be TRBD1 (6 bases). For the CDR3, the DNA is TGTTCCAGCAGCGTGGGACAAGGAGCTTTCTTT. This encodes CSSSVGQGAFF. The complete variable domain, with remaining parts taken from reference TRBV7-9 and TRBJ1-1, reads DTGVSQNPRHKITKRGQNVTFRCDPISEHNRLYWYRQTLGQGPEFLTYFQNEAQLEKSRLLSDRFSAERPKGSFSTLEIQRTEQGDSAMYLCSSSVGQGAFFGQGTRLTVV.